The TCR beta chain under discussion was sequenced for a study of T cell repertoires in cytomegalovirus infection. Study-wide points: Carriers of CMV and the relevant HLA type were discriminated by public TCR beta frequency.

The CDR3 covers 18 residues. In germline, CDR1 is LGHNA, CDR2 YSLEER. This clonotype appeared a few times. The target antigen is unknown. Germline and junction disagree at one end, which may indicate a read error. MiXCR, run by TCRdb on the reads, gives a single entry per CDR3 protein. Among 100,000 or so distinct CDR3 sequences listed, under 25% were seen once. Sequencing was carried out using CD8+ T cells from PBMCs. The clonotype was recovered from a human donor in good health (CMV status not recorded). Some clones in this sample may be carry-over from other donors' samples. The chain links TRBV4-3 to TRBJ1-2; 10 bases agree with TRBD1. The CDR3 reads CASSQVLGQGLDDYGYTF. CDR3 DNA: TGCGCCAGCAGTCAAGTACTGGGACAGGGGCTGGATGACTATGGCTACACCTTC.